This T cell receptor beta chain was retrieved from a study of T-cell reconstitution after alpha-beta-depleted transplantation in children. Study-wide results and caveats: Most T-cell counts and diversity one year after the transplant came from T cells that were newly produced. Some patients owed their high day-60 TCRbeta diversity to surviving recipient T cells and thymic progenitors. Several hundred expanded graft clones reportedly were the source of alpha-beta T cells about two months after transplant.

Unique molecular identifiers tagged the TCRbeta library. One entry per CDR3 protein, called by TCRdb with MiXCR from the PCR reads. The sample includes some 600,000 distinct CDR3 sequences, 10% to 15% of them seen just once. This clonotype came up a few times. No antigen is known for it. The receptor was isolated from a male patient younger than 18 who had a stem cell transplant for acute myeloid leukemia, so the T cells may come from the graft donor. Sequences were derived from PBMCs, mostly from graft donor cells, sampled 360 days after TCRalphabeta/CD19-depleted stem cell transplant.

CDR3 sequence: CASSSDRGLGQPQHF. The CDR3 nucleotides are TGTGCCAGCAGCTCCGACAGGGGGCTTGGTCAGCCCCAGCATTTT. The chain employs TRBV7-9 and TRBJ1-5, with 10 bases that match TRBD1. Per the germline V gene, CDR1 is SEHNR and CDR2 is FQNEAQ (reference sequence). V was pared by 4 bases and J by 6 bases, with 6 bases of the junction left unmatched. The CDR3 has 15 residues.